Listed below are T cell receptor beta chains from one sample, sequenced in a study of cytomegalovirus exposure and HLA in healthy donors. Generated by immunoSEQ multiplex PCR, the TCRdb table keeps only in-frame clones and is missing some. Found here are 110,000 to 150,000 clones, 80% of them singletons; the top ten hold 4.5% to 5.5%. The material sequenced was PBMCs. The origin of the receptors is a man aged 35-49 years in good health and CMV-seronegative. Each CDR3 is given with its conserved first and last residue. The D gene is left open where the match is weak. Rows may omit the clone size; those that give it use once, few, many or a size class.

>TRBJ2-2|TRBD1|-|14|TRBV29-1
TGCAGCGTCGGCATGACAGGGGACACCGGGGAGCTGTTTTTT
CSVGMTGDTGELFF
>TRBJ2-2|TRBD1|-|13|TRBV5-1
TGCGCCAGCAGCTGGGGACAGCCCGGGGAGCTGTTTTTT
CASSWGQPGELFF
>TRBJ2-3|TRBD2|-|15|TRBV5-1
TGCGCCAGCAGCCCGGGGACTAGCGTAACAGATACGCAGTATTTT
CASSPGTSVTDTQYF
>TRBJ2-5|TRBD2|-|16|TRBV10-1
TGCGCCAGCAGTGAAGGGGGACTAGCGGGGCGAGAGACCCAGTACTTC
CASSEGGLAGRETQYF
>TRBJ1-3|-|-|15|TRBV9
TGTGCCAGCAGCGTAGGTTTATCCTCCGGAAACACCATATATTTT
CASSVGLSSGNTIYF
>TRBJ2-1|-|-|12|TRBV1
TGCACCAGCAGCCAGGGGGGAGGTGAGCAGTTCTTC
CTSSQGGGEQFF
>TRBJ2-7|-|once|14|TRBV15
TGTGCCACCAGCAGAGGGGGGCAATCCTACGAGCAGTACTTC
CATSRGGQSYEQYF
>TRBJ1-6|-|-|13|TRBV13
TGTGCCAGCAGCTTGAATAAGGGGCCACCCCTCCACTTT
CASSLNKGPPLHF
>TRBJ2-5|TRBD1|-|14|TRBV9
TGTGCCAGCAGCACCCGACAGGGAGAAGAGACCCAGTACTTC
CASSTRQGEETQYF
>TRBJ2-7|-|-|11|TRBV20-1
TGCAGTGCTAGAGGGCAATACGAGCAGTACTTC
CSARGQYEQYF
>TRBJ2-6|-|-|17|TRBV5-6
TGTGCCAGCAGCTCCTCCGGTCGGGGCTCTGGGGCCAACGTCCTGACTTTC
CASSSSGRGSGANVLTF
>TRBJ1-1|TRBD1|-|18|TRBV7-8
TGTGCCAGCAGCTTTGGGCAGGGGGCGAGCTTTATGAACACTGAAGCTTTCTTT
CASSFGQGASFMNTEAFF
>TRBJ2-3|-|few|18|TRBV28
TGTGCCAGCAGTTTAAGCCCCGGTCTAGGAGCCAGCACAGATACGCAGTATTTT
CASSLSPGLGASTDTQYF
>TRBJ2-1|TRBD2|-|16|TRBV7-8
TGTGCCAGCAGGAGACTAGCGGGTCGCTCCTACAATGAGCAGTTCTTC
CASRRLAGRSYNEQFF
>TRBJ1-6|-|-|13|TRBV29-1
TGCAGCGTTGAAGATCCTACAGGTTCACCCCTCCACTTT
CSVEDPTGSPLHF
>TRBJ1-1|-|-|14|TRBV7-9
TGTGCCAGCAGCTTAGACAGAATGAACACTGAAGCTTTCTTT
CASSLDRMNTEAFF
>TRBJ1-2|TRBD1|-|16|TRBV7-2
TGTGCCAGCAGCCCGCGCAATACCGGGACAGGGGATGGCTACACCTTC
CASSPRNTGTGDGYTF
>TRBJ1-2|-|-|14|TRBV6-5
TGTGCCAGCAGTTACTTAGGGGAGGCCTATGGCTACACCTTC
CASSYLGEAYGYTF